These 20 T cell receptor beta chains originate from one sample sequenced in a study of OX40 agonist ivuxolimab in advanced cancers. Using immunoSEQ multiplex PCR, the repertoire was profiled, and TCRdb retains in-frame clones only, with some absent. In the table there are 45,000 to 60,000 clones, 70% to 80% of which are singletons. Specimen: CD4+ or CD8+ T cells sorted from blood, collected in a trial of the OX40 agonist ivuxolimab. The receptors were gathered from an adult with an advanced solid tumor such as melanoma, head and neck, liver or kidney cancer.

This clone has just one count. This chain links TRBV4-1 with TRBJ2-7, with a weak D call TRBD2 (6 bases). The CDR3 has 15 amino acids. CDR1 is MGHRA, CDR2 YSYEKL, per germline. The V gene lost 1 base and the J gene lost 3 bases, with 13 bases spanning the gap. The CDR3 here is CASSQVGGRNYEQYF. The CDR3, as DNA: TGCGCCAGCAGCCAAGTTGGTGGGAGGAACTACGAGCAGTACTTC.

CDR3 DNA: TGTGCCAGCAGCCAAGGGGCGGGCGTACAATCCTACGAGCAGTACTTC. Amino acids: CASSQGAGVQSYEQYF. This rearrangement joins TRBV4-2 to TRBJ2-7; a weak D match, TRBD2 (5 bases). V was shortened by 1 base and J by 1 base, with 14 bases between the two germline ends. Looked up from germline, CDR1 is LGHNA and CDR2 is YNFKEQ. The CDR3 loop spans 16 amino acids.

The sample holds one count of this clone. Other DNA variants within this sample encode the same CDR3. The DNA of the CDR3 is TGTGCCAGCTCACCACGACAGGGAACCTACGAGCAGTACTTC. It translates to CASSPRQGTYEQYF. V gene TRBV18 combines with J gene TRBJ2-7; 7 nucleotides match TRBD1. This CDR3 is 14 amino acids long. V lost 1 base, J lost 2 bases, and 2 bases stayed unmatched. CDR1 KGHSH and CDR2 LQKENI come from the germline V gene.

DNA of the CDR3: TGCGCCAGCAGCTTGGTGGACAAGGCTTGGGGATACGAGCAGTACTTC. This gives the protein CASSLVDKAWGYEQYF. The chain uses TRBV5-1 and TRBJ2-7, with TRBD1 as a possible D gene (5 bases). The CDR3 covers 16 residues. The germline V gene encodes CDR1 SGHRS and CDR2 YFSETQ. Trimming removed 0 bases from V and 4 bases from J, with 17 bases in between.

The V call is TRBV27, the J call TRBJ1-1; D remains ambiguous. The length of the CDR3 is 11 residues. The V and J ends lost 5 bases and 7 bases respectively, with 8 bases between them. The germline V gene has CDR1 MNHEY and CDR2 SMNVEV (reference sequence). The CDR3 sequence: CASSKSGEAFF. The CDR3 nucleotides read TGTGCCAGCAGTAAGAGTGGTGAAGCTTTCTTT.

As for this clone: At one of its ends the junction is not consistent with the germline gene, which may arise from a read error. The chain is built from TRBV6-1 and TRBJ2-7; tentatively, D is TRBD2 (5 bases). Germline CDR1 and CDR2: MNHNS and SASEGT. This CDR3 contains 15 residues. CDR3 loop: CASGEAVWANYEQYF. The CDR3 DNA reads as TGTGCCAGCGGTGAAGCGGTGTGGGCGAACTACGAGCAGTACTTC.

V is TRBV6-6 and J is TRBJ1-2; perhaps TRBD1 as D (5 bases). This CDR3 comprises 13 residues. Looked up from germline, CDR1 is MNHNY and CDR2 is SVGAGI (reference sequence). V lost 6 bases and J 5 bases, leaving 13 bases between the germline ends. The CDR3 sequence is CASRTSGIYGYTF. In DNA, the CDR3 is TGTGCCAGCAGAACCTCAGGGATTTATGGCTACACCTTC.

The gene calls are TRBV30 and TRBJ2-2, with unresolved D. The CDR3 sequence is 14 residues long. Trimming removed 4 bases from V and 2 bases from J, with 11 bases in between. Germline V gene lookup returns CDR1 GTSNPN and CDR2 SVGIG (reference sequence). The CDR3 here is CAWKVGPNTGELFF. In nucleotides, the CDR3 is TGTGCCTGGAAAGTCGGGCCTAACACCGGGGAGCTGTTTTTT.

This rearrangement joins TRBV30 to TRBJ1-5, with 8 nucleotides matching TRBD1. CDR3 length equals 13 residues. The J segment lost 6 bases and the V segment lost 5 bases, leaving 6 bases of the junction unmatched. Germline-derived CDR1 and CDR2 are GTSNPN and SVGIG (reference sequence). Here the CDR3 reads CAWGGQGGQPQHF. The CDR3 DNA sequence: TGTGCCTGGGGTGGACAGGGTGGTCAGCCCCAGCATTTT.

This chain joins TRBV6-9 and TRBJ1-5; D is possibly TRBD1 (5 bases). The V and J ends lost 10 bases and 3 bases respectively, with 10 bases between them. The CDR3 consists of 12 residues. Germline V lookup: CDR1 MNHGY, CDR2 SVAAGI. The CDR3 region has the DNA TGTGCCAAAGACAGTGTCAATCAGCCCCAGCATTTT. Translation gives CAKDSVNQPQHF.

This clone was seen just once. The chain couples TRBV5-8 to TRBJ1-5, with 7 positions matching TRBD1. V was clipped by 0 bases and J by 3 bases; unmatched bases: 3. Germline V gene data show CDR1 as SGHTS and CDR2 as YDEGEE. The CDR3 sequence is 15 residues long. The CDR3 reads CASSLGQGSNQPQHF. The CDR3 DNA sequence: TGTGCCAGCAGCTTGGGACAGGGTTCCAATCAGCCCCAGCATTTT.

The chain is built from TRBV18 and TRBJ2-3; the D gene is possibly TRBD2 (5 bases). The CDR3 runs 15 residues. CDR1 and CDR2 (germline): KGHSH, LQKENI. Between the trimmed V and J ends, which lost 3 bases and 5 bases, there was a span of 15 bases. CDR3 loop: CASSPRVAREDTQYF. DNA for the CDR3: TGTGCCAGCTCACCTAGAGTCGCACGGGAAGATACGCAGTATTTT. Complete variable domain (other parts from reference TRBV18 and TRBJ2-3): NAGVMQNPRHLVRRRGQEARLRCSPMKGHSHVYWYRQLPEEGLKFMVYLQKENIIDESGMPKERFSAEFPKEGPSILRIQQVVRGDSAAYFCASSPRVAREDTQYFGPGTRLTVL.

The CDR3 bases are TGTGCCAGCAGCAGGACTAGCGGATTCACAGATACGCAGTATTTT. Its translation is CASSRTSGFTDTQYF. The rearrangement uses TRBV7-9 and TRBJ2-3; 10 nucleotides align to TRBD2. Germline V gives CDR1 SEHNR, CDR2 FQNEAQ (reference sequence). This CDR3 region has 15 residues. V was clipped by 5 bases and J by 2 bases; unmatched bases: 4.

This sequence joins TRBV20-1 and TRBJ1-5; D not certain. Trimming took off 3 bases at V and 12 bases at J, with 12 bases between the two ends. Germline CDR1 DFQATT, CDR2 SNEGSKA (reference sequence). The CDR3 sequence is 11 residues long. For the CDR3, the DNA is TGCAGTGCTAGTAGAGAGTTTCTCCAGCATTTT. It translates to CSASREFLQHF.

The CDR3 nucleotides are TGTGCCAGCACCTTCACTGAGAACACTGAAGCTTTCTTT. Translated: CASTFTENTEAFF. The rearrangement links TRBV6-5 to TRBJ1-1; no firm D call. V lost 7 bases, J lost 1 base, and 10 bases lay in between. The CDR3 has 13 amino acids. CDR1 is MNHEY, CDR2 SVGAGI, per germline.

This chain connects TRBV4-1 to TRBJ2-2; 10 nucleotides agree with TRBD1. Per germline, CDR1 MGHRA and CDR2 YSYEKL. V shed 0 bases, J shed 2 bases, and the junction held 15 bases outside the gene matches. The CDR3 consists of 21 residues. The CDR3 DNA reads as TGCGCCAGCAGCCAAGAGGGGGCCCGGGGGACAGGGGCGTACAACACCGGGGAGCTGTTTTTT. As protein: CASSQEGARGTGAYNTGELFF.

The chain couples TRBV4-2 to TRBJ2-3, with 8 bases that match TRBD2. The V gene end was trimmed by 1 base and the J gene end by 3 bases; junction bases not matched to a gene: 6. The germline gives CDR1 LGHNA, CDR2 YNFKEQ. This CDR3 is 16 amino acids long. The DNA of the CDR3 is TGTGCCAGCAGCCAAGTATTTAGCGGGAAGACAGATACGCAGTATTTT. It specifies CASSQVFSGKTDTQYF.

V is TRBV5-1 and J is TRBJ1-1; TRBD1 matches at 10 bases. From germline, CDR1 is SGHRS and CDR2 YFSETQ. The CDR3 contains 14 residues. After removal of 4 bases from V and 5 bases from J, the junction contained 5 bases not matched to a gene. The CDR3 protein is CASSERTGGTEAFF. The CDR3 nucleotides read TGCGCCAGCAGCGAACGGACAGGGGGTACTGAAGCTTTCTTT.

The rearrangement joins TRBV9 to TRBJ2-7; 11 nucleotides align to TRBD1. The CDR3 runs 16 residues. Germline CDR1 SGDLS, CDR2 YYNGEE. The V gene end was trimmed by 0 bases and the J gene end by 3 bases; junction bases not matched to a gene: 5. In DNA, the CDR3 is TGTGCCAGCAGCGTAGGGTTGGGGACAGGGGGCTACGAGCAGTACTTC. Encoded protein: CASSVGLGTGGYEQYF. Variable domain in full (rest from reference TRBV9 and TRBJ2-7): DSGVTQTPKHLITATGQRVTLRCSPRSGDLSVYWYQQSLDQGLQFLIQYYNGEERAKGNILERFSAQQFPDLHSELNLSSLELGDSALYFCASSVGLGTGGYEQYFGPGTRLTVT.

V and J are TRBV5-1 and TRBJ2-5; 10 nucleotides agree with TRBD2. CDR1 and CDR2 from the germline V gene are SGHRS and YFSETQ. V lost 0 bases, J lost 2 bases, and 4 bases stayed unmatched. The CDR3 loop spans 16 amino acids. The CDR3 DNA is TGCGCCAGCAGCTTGGTTCTAGCGGGAGCTCAAGAGACCCAGTACTTC. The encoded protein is CASSLVLAGAQETQYF.